This T cell receptor beta chain came from a study of blood T cell repertoires in COVID-19. The wider study: Samples of COVID-19 (acute and convalescent) were obtained from the United States, Italy and Spain. T cells, B-cell-depleted T cells, or PBMCs provided the cDNA or gDNA that served as material.

This CDR3 is 11 amino acids long. CDR1 and CDR2 (germline): DFQATT, SNEGSKA (reference sequence). The trim removed 6 bases at V and 8 bases at J, leaving 5 bases unmatched. The study recruited people aged roughly 18 to 100 years across about two dozen US areas. Authors' analysis steps: Estimation of nucleated cell counts was performed using reference gene primer amplification. Clones were read by immunoSEQ multiplex PCR, and TCRdb kept only the in-frame ones, dropping some. V and J calls and clone size follow that table, whereas D and trimming were derived from the DNA. In the table there are roughly 200,000 clones, approximately 89% of which are singletons.

Sequencing input: PBMCs or T cells enriched from blood (not recorded which). The TCR was taken from a woman aged 25-40 years with acute COVID-19. The chain combines TRBV20-1 with TRBJ2-3; 7 bases align to TRBD2. CDR3 residues: CSAGSGGTQYF. The CDR3 DNA sequence: TGCAGTGCCGGGTCGGGGGGTACGCAGTATTTT.